The sequence of this T cell receptor (beta chain) was determined in a study of post-analysis software for immune sequencing data. Study at large: Included among the disease courses, which were recorded for the cohort, were relapsing-remitting, secondary progressive and progressive-relapsing multiple sclerosis.

Concerning this clonotype itself: What it binds is unknown.

The germline CDR1 and CDR2 sequences are SQVTM and ANQGSEA. With 2 bases clipped from V and 4 bases from J, the junction kept 7 bases outside the gene matches. The CDR3 totals 15 residues. Carried by the TCR beta cDNA libraries were unique molecular identifiers. TCRdb called the PCR reads again in MiXCR, with one record for every CDR3 protein. The repertoire holds hundreds of thousands of distinct CDR3 sequences, with 53% as singletons. Study findings and constraints: Normalized Chao1 diversity was significantly lower in multiple sclerosis patients than in controls. A handful of TRBV segments were significantly more frequent in patients than in controls. TRBV5-6, TRBV5-1 and TRBV20-1 were among these segments.

This clonotype originated in a girl between 10 and 17 years old with multiple sclerosis. The sequencing input was blood. The chain links TRBV29-1 to TRBJ2-7; 11 positions agree with TRBD2. The CDR3 reads CSVELQTSGKYEQYF. The CDR3 DNA sequence: TGCAGCGTTGAACTCCAGACTAGCGGGAAATACGAGCAGTACTTC.